This T cell receptor (beta chain) was captured by sequencing in a study of cytomegalovirus exposure and HLA in healthy donors. The PCR made use of 60 Vbeta and 13 Jbeta primers. This table comes from immunoSEQ multiplex PCR, and its TCRdb copy is limited to in-frame clones, with some not included. The sample lists approximately 200,000 clones, 70% to 80% seen once, with approximately 2.1% in the top ten. There are 14 residues in the CDR3. V lost 9 bases to trimming and J lost 2 bases; unmatched junction nucleotides: 8. CDR1 and CDR2 (germline): SGHKS, YYEKEE (reference sequence). Sample: PBMCs. This chain uses TRBV5-5 with TRBJ1-5; 7 bases are shared with TRBD1. This TCR derives from a man younger than 45 in good health and CMV-seronegative. The CDR3 loop is CATSVQGGNQPQHF. The CDR3 region has the DNA TGTGCCACCTCCGTGCAGGGGGGCAATCAGCCCCAGCATTTT.